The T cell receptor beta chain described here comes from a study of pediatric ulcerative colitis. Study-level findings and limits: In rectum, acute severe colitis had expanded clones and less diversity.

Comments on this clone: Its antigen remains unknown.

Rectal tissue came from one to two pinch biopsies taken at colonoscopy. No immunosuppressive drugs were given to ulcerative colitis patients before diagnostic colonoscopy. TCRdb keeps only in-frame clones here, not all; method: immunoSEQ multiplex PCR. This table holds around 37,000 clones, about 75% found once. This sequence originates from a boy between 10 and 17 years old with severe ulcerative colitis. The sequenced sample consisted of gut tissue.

The CDR3 DNA is TGTGCCAGCAGCCGCCTACAGGGAATCGTGAACACTGAAGCTTTCTTT. It codes for CASSRLQGIVNTEAFF. The chain is built from TRBV7-9 and TRBJ1-1; D is possibly TRBD1 (6 bases). The CDR3 has 16 residues. V was shortened by 5 bases and J by 0 bases, with 16 bases between the two germline ends. CDR1 and CDR2 (germline): SEHNR, FQNEAQ (reference sequence).